Each of the 8 T cell receptor beta chains below was sequenced from the same sample in a study of T cell responses to AZD1222 COVID-19 vaccine. Profiled with immunoSEQ multiplex PCR; TCRdb holds only in-frame clones, not every one. The sample lists more than 70,000 clones; about 88% were seen once. The sample here was peripheral blood, taken 28 days after the second AZD1222 dose. The receptor source for this set is an adult who received the AZD1222 COVID-19 vaccine.

There are a few counts of this clone. V gene TRBV19 combines with J gene TRBJ1-2; TRBD1 matches 8 bases. There are 13 residues in the CDR3. The V and J ends lost 6 bases and 6 bases, in that order; junction bases with no gene match: 6. CDR1 LNHDA and CDR2 SQIVND come from the germline V gene (reference sequence). The CDR3 DNA is TGTGCCAGTAGAGAGGCAGGGGGCCATGGCTACACCTTC. It translates to CASREAGGHGYTF.

The sample holds one count of this clone. The J gene is TRBJ2-3, the V gene TRBV19; TRBD2 matches at 10 bases. Germline V lookup: CDR1 LNHDA, CDR2 SQIVND (reference sequence). Trimming at V came to 3 bases and at J to 6 bases, leaving 6 bases not matched to a gene. CDR3 length equals 15 residues. This chain's CDR3 is CASSIASGGWDTQYF. The CDR3 nucleotides read TGTGCCAGTAGTATCGCTAGCGGGGGATGGGATACGCAGTATTTT.

The chain links TRBV6-5 to TRBJ1-3; 9 nucleotides align to TRBD1. CDR3 length: 16 amino acids. Germline V gene data show CDR1 as MNHEY and CDR2 as SVGAGI. The ends lost 4 bases at V and 4 bases at J; junction bases unmatched: 8. This chain's CDR3 is CASSFGQGYSGNTIYF. In DNA form, the CDR3 reads TGTGCCAGCAGTTTCGGACAGGGGTACTCCGGAAACACCATATATTTT.

The rearrangement uses TRBV15 and TRBJ1-1; no clear D. The germline V gene has CDR1 LNHNV and CDR2 YYDKDF (reference sequence). The CDR3 spans 14 residues. V was clipped by 5 bases and J by 1 base, with 11 bases between them. The DNA of the CDR3 is TGTGCCACCAGCCCCCGGGTCGGGAACACTGAAGCTTTCTTT. It is translated as CATSPRVGNTEAFF.

The chain recombines TRBV5-1 with TRBJ1-2; D remains ambiguous. The CDR3 loop spans 16 amino acids. Germline assignment: CDR1 SGHRS and CDR2 YFSETQ. V was shortened by 0 bases and J by 6 bases, with 18 bases between the two germline ends. CDR3 sequence reads: CASSLARWDRDHGYTF. CDR3 nucleotide sequence: TGCGCCAGCAGCTTGGCGAGATGGGATCGCGATCATGGCTACACCTTC.

This chain connects TRBV7-9 to TRBJ1-2; D call uncertain. Germline loops: CDR1 SEHNR, CDR2 FQNEAQ (reference sequence). Trimming shortened V by 5 bases and J by 2 bases, and 15 bases separated the two germline ends. The CDR3 has 15 amino acids. CDR3 protein: CASSRLGLLNYGYTF. The CDR3 coding sequence is TGTGCCAGCAGCCGACTTGGGTTATTAAACTATGGCTACACCTTC.

The count of this clone is one. The same CDR3 is also encoded by other DNA sequences in this sample. The V gene is TRBV6-5, the J gene TRBJ2-6, with D perhaps TRBD1 (6 bases). The V end was cut by 5 bases, the J end by 4 bases, with 12 bases between. This CDR3 region has 15 residues. Looked up from germline, CDR1 is MNHEY and CDR2 is SVGAGI. CDR3 amino acids: CASSSPGAGANVLTF. For the CDR3, the DNA is TGTGCCAGCAGTAGCCCAGGGGCCGGGGCCAACGTCCTGACTTTC.

This clone has a single count. The chain couples TRBV4-1 to TRBJ1-5; 7 bases are shared with TRBD1. Germline assignment: CDR1 MGHRA and CDR2 YSYEKL. V lost 1 base and J lost 0; bases outside the gene matches: 9. This CDR3 region has 18 residues. For the CDR3, the DNA is TGCGCCAGCAGCCAAGGACAGGGTGCATCATATAGCAATCAGCCCCAGCATTTT. Translating it yields CASSQGQGASYSNQPQHF.